This TCR beta chain was captured by sequencing in a study of blood T cell repertoires in COVID-19. Study-wide background: The analysed material was cDNA or gDNA that came from T cells, B-cell-depleted T cells, or PBMCs.

Trimming cost V 2 bases and J 10 bases, with 11 bases left between them. The CDR3 is 12 amino acids. Germline CDR1 SNHLY, CDR2 FYNNEI. This clone was counted a single time. Ages ranged from about 18 to 89 years, with residence in 24 US areas. The assay was immunoSEQ multiplex PCR, and TCRdb's table has in-frame clones only and misses some. In the table there are about 86,000 clones, 85% to 90% of which are singletons. This clonotype originated in a woman in her forties or fifties with acute COVID-19. The genes are TRBV2 and TRBJ1-2, with D unresolved. What was sequenced was PBMCs or T cells enriched from blood (not recorded which). The CDR3 DNA reads TGTGCCAGCAGTGAACCTCGACTACCCTACACCTTC. This translates into CASSEPRLPYTF.